Each of the 8 T cell receptor beta chains below was sequenced from the same sample in a study of prognosis after radiotherapy for stage I lung cancer. Template was genomic DNA; TCR beta CDR3 amplified in two multiplex PCR rounds. Each TRBV and TRBJ gene had its own primer in the first PCR round. Via MiXCR, TCRdb re-called the multiplex PCR reads, giving one row per CDR3 protein. Of roughly 30,000 distinct CDR3 sequences listed, 48% are singletons. The sequences come from PBMCs, collected before or after stereotactic body radiation therapy (not recorded which). Receptor source: a donor over 45 with non-small cell lung cancer.

V and J are TRBV28 and TRBJ2-3, with D perhaps TRBD1 or TRBD2 (6 bases each). Germline V gene data show CDR1 as MDHEN and CDR2 as SYDVKM. Trimming stripped 6 bases from V and 5 bases from J, with 24 bases between. This CDR3 is 17 amino acids long. The CDR3 coding sequence is TGTGCCAGCAGCCCAGGGGCGGGGCGAATCGTTGGAGATACGCAGTATTTT. Amino acid sequence: CASSPGAGRIVGDTQYF.

This clonotype showed up many times. The rearrangement links TRBV6-2 or TRBV6-3 to TRBJ2-7; D may correspond to TRBD1 or TRBD2 (6 bases each). The CDR3 covers 17 residues. V lost 2 bases and J 1 base, leaving 18 bases between the germline ends. The V gene's germline CDR1 is MNHEY and CDR2 SVGEGT. The CDR3 protein is CASSYLPPGAGSYEQYF. The CDR3 nucleotides read TGTGCCAGCAGTTACCTCCCGCCGGGGGCCGGGTCCTACGAGCAGTACTTC.

Judged by abundance, this clonotype is medium-sized. The genes are TRBV28 and TRBJ1-6; D possibly corresponds to TRBD1 (5 bases). Germline values: CDR1 MDHEN, CDR2 SYDVKM. The CDR3 spans 15 residues. V was pared by 5 bases and J by 10 bases, with 18 bases between. The CDR3 region has the DNA TGTGCCAGCAGTCAATTTAGGAGGGGCCGGTCACCCCTCCACTTT. It encodes CASSQFRRGRSPLHF.

Many counts were recorded for this clonotype. The V call is TRBV28, the J call TRBJ2-5; no firm D call. In germline, CDR1 is MDHEN, CDR2 SYDVKM. Trimming left V 2 bases short and J 7 bases short, with 8 bases between. The CDR3 runs to 12 residues. Here the CDR3 reads CASSLTPRTQYF. CDR3 DNA: TGTGCCAGCAGTTTAACCCCCCGGACCCAGTACTTC. The full variable domain, its missing parts supplied by reference TRBV28 and TRBJ2-5, is DVKVTQSSRYLVKRTGEKVFLECVQDMDHENMFWYRQDPGLGLRLIYFSYDVKMKEKGDIPEGYSVSREKKERFSLILESASTNQTSMYLCASSLTPRTQYFGPGTRLLVL.

Notes on this clonotype: Given a much more abundant clone one base away, this may be a read error. The CDR3: CAISPITGPAEAFF. The CDR3 coding sequence is TGTGCCATCAGCCCTATCACGGGCCCGGCTGAAGCTTTCTTT. The chain combines TRBV10-3 with TRBJ1-1; the D is unclear. The CDR3 totals 14 residues. The V end lost 6 bases, the J end lost 6 bases, and 17 bases lay between the germline ends. Germline CDR1 reads ENHRY; CDR2 reads SYGVKD.

This clonotype occurred many times. The chain combines TRBV18 with TRBJ2-3, with no clear D. Deletions cut 1 base from V and 2 bases from J, with 4 bases between. The germline V gene has CDR1 KGHSH and CDR2 LQKENI. The CDR3 runs to 13 residues. The chain's CDR3 is CASSPRNTDTQYF. CDR3 nucleotides: TGTGCCAGCTCACCACGGAACACAGATACGCAGTATTTT.

This clonotype is a singleton in its sample. V gene TRBV9 combines with J gene TRBJ2-3, with D possibly matching TRBD1 (5 bases). Trimming pared 4 bases from V and 6 bases from J, leaving 18 bases between. CDR3 length: 15 amino acids. The germline gives CDR1 SGDLS, CDR2 YYNGEE. The CDR3 bases are TGTGCCAGCAGCCCTATATCCCTCCAGGGTGATACGCAGTATTTT. The encoded protein is CASSPISLQGDTQYF.

With regard to this clonotype: A far larger clone is a single base away, which makes a read error likely. This rearrangement joins TRBV12-3 or TRBV12-4 to TRBJ2-5, with D possibly TRBD2 on 5 matching bases. The DNA end is a closer match to TRBJ2-1, so the J assignment may be wrong. The length of the CDR3 is 15 residues. CDR3 sequence: CASSPVSGSDNEQFF. The CDR3 coding sequence is TGTGCCAGCAGCCCCGTATCCGGTAGCGACAATGAGCAGTTCTTC.